A single T cell receptor (beta chain) is shown here with its context. The target of this receptor is not known. Base-call qualities are not available, and no considerably larger clone is one nucleotide away. The CDR3, cysteine through phenylalanine, is 16 amino acids long. The retained sequence is limited to the CDR3, 48 bases, with the frame set at the first base. CDR1 and CDR2 are read off the germline V gene (reference sequence) as MNHEY and SMNVEV. V ends up 3 bases short and J 6 bases short, with an unmatched junction base count of 8. These data come from a study of shared clonotypes between healthy human individuals (dated by TCRdb to about 2020). A note on the overall study: A few men and two women, aged 18 to 49 years, made up the cohort. For each donor, CD4 naive and CD4 memory were each given three plates, CD8 naive was given two plates, and CD8 memory was given one plate. To estimate repertoire size and how much clonotypes are shared between individuals, the study performed deep sequencing of blood TCR repertoires from 4 to 6 healthy adults. To increase sequencing depth and limit assay-specific biases, different laboratories used diverse techniques to prepare libraries and sequence TCR repertoires. Per donor, leukapheresis produced somewhere between about 0.94 and 9.5 billion PBMCs.

The full study reports these points: Compared with non-shared clonotypes, clonotypes shared by all four sorted-subset donors had higher generation probabilities. Sampling was restricted to blood, and TCR repertoires in tissue are likely to differ from TCR repertoires in blood. Larger estimated clonotype richness was generally found for naive subsets than for memory subsets. Approximately 4.8% of naive CD4, 3.5% of naive CD8, approximately 2% of memory CD4, and approximately 0.39% of memory CD8 clonotypes were shared across a few donors. Rarefaction of sorted-subset datasets indicated incomplete sequencing despite the large sequencing depth. The small number of donors limited the genetic and exposure-history diversity represented. Pairwise subsampling indicated that sequencing depth was expected to affect the degree of clonotype sharing among donors.

Healthy HIV-negative adults with no recently reported acute infections or vaccinations were included as donors. Only Caucasian adults living in Nashville, Tennessee, USA were represented among the donors. CD4+ T cells were enriched by magnetic negative selection; naive cells were then positively selected on CD45RA, and the negative fraction formed the memory subset. Blood was obtained by leukapheresis, after which PBMCs were separated by Ficoll-Histopaque density gradient centrifugation and cryopreserved in liquid nitrogen vapor phase. Analytical flow cytometry was used to check the purity and quantity of every magnetically sorted T cell population. Each sorted fraction had its genomic DNA isolated and then quantified by UV absorbance on a Nanodrop 2000c. TCR CDR3 regions were amplified from genomic DNA by multiplex PCR using the deep immunoSEQ assay. Genomic DNA extracted from each cell subset was distributed evenly over all wells of several immunoSEQ 96-well plates, and each plate served as one replicate. For sorted subsets, each replicate PCR was loaded with approximately 200 ng genomic DNA, equivalent to roughly 30,000 T cell genomes. Purified libraries were quantified with a Qubit 3.0 fluorometer, sized on a Bioanalyzer 2100, and re-quantified with the KAPA Library Quantification kit. Every immunoSEQ 96-well plate was sequenced on a dedicated single-read 150-cycle Illumina NextSeq 550 flow cell. The paper's data handling went like this. Because the immunoSEQ output included only junctional sequences and no quality scores, the filtering could not be the same as the filtering used for full-length reads. Sequences were annotated with PyIR, a Python wrapper for IgBLAST v1.9, using IMGT germline references to assign V/J genes and CDR3. Reads with weak V/J assignments (E-value above 1e-6), missing CDR3, stop codons, out-of-frame junctions, or ambiguous translated residues were removed. V3J clonotypes were defined by identical inferred V gene, J gene, and CDR3 amino acid sequence. Percentage overlap between repertoires was calculated by dividing the number of shared unique clonotypes by the size of the smaller repertoire. Richness of each repertoire was evaluated using RTK rarefaction, the Chao1 estimator, and Recon v2.1 estimates of unobserved clonotypes. OLGA was used to compute generation probabilities for all TCRbeta clonotypes that the gDNA method yielded from several donors. What TCRdb holds here is the immuneACCESS table cut down to in-frame rearrangements. Part of the clones is not present; checked against another copy, under half of the missing clones reflect an unresolved V gene, and the others are unexplained. V and J calls and clone size are as listed in that table; D and trimming were resolved from the DNA. For this sample the table gives more than 1,200,000 clones, of which around 98.5% were detected only once. The ten largest clones add up to 0.36% of the sample.

Sequences were obtained from naive CD4+ T cells sorted from blood. In the paper's terms, the cell subset or site label means: CD45RA+ positively selected. This chain is built from TRBV27 and TRBJ1-4; 9 bases in the middle match TRBD1. The origin of this receptor is a man in his thirties or forties in good health. The nucleotides are TGTGCCAGCAGTTTCATGAGACAGGGGGGCTATGAAAAACTGTTTTTT. Protein translation: CASSFMRQGGYEKLFF.